These 32 T cell receptor beta chains share one sample of origin, sequenced in a study of spatial heterogeneity in lung cancer. General observations from the study: Tumors with more nonsynonymous mutations had more expanded intratumoral alpha and beta TCRs.

As for time point: sample taken at primary tumor resection. TCRdb fed the 5' RACE reads into MiXCR, producing one record per CDR3 protein. The sample yields about 9,900 distinct CDR3 sequences, approximately 5.8% seen once. What these receptors recognize is not known. The source was lung tumor tissue, collected at surgery. These receptor sequences come from a female donor with early-stage non-small cell lung cancer.

Points on this clonotype: It may be a read error: a sequence one base away is much more abundant. The chain couples TRBV13 to TRBJ1-2; D perhaps matches TRBD1 (5 bases). V was trimmed by 5 bases and J by 12 bases, leaving 19 bases between them. CDR3 length: 13 amino acids. Germline loops: CDR1 PRHDT, CDR2 FYEKMQ (reference sequence). The CDR3: CASSPRARVEDTF. CDR3 sequence (DNA): TGTGCCAGCAGCCCCCGGGCCAGGGTTGAGGACACCTTC.

This clonotype was observed a handful of times. The chain uses TRBV18 and TRBJ2-5; D is undetermined. V was clipped by 3 bases and J by 5 bases, with 10 bases between them. Germline lookup yields CDR1 KGHSH and CDR2 LQKENI. The CDR3 runs 13 residues. The CDR3 is CASSPLGMETQYF. The CDR3 bases are TGTGCCAGCTCACCCCTGGGGATGGAGACCCAGTACTTC.

The chain employs TRBV28 and TRBJ1-5; D may be TRBD1 (5 bases). The CDR3 has 13 amino acids. The V and J ends lost 1 base and 7 bases respectively, with 8 bases between them. The V gene's germline CDR1 is MDHEN and CDR2 SYDVKM. The CDR3 nucleotides read TGTGCCAGCAGTTTATCAGGGATGCAGCCCCAGCATTTT. The encoded protein is CASSLSGMQPQHF.

In this sample, this clonotype is medium-sized. The chain joins TRBV29-1 to TRBJ1-5; TRBD1 is a possible D gene (5 bases). Trimming left V 5 bases short and J 5 bases short, with 19 bases between. This CDR3 region has 15 residues. Germline V CDR1 and CDR2: SQVTM, ANQGSEA. DNA for the CDR3: TGCAGCGTTCCCTCCCCGGGTGGGGGGGATCAGCCCCAGCATTTT. This encodes CSVPSPGGGDQPQHF.

This clonotype was seen ten or more times. V usage is TRBV28 and J usage is TRBJ1-5, with 8 bases lining up with TRBD1. The germline V gene has CDR1 MDHEN and CDR2 SYDVKM. The CDR3 length is 14 residues. V was pared by 3 bases and J by 7 bases, with 5 bases of the junction left unmatched. In DNA, the CDR3 is TGTGCCAGCAGTTTGGGCAGGGGGCTACAGCCCCAGCATTTT. Translation gives CASSLGRGLQPQHF. Full variable domain (rest looked up from reference TRBV28 and TRBJ1-5): DVKVTQSSRYLVKRTGEKVFLECVQDMDHENMFWYRQDPGLGLRLIYFSYDVKMKEKGDIPEGYSVSREKKERFSLILESASTNQTSMYLCASSLGRGLQPQHFGDGTRLSIL.

This clonotype is deemed medium-sized. This chain connects TRBV20-1 to TRBJ2-5; D not resolved. Deletions cut 6 bases from V and 0 bases from J, with 5 bases between. CDR1 is DFQATT, CDR2 SNEGSKA, per germline (reference sequence). The CDR3 is 11 residues long. CDR3 bases: TGCAGTGCAACGGACCAAGAGACCCAGTACTTC. This sequence encodes CSATDQETQYF.

This clonotype was detected many times. The V call is TRBV7-2, the J call TRBJ2-7; 8 nucleotides match TRBD1. From germline, CDR1 is SGHTA and CDR2 FQGNSA. Trimming cost V 1 base and J 6 bases; bases outside gene matches: 5. The CDR3 length is 14 residues. The CDR3 is CASSLVAGGLEQYV. Here the CDR3 DNA reads TGTGCCAGCAGCTTAGTGGCAGGGGGCCTCGAGCAGTACGTC.

This clonotype rates as medium-sized (0.01 to 0.1%). The gene calls are TRBV7-2 and TRBJ1-3; 7 bases are a match to TRBD1. The CDR3 length is 16 residues. J was trimmed by 0 bases and V by 4 bases; bases with no gene match: 6. Germline CDR1 reads SGHTA; CDR2 reads FQGNSA. CDR3 residues: CASSSIGTASGNTIYF. The CDR3, as DNA: TGTGCCAGCAGCTCTATCGGGACAGCCTCTGGAAACACCATATATTTT.

This clonotype came up a few times. This chain links TRBV12-3 or TRBV12-4 with TRBJ2-7; D uncertain. The V gene lost 1 base and the J gene lost 2 bases, with 9 bases spanning the gap. This CDR3 spans 14 amino acids. The CDR3 region is CASSLGPLPYEQYF. The CDR3 DNA reads as TGTGCCAGCAGTTTAGGGCCGCTCCCCTACGAGCAGTACTTC.

Sample share makes this clonotype medium-sized. V and J are TRBV4-3 and TRBJ2-5; 8 nucleotides agree with TRBD2. V shed 4 bases, J shed 4 bases, and the junction held 5 bases outside the gene matches. The CDR3 has 14 amino acids. Germline-derived CDR1 and CDR2 are LGHNA and YSLEER. The CDR3 is CASSLWTSSETQYF. The CDR3 region has the DNA TGCGCCAGCAGCCTTTGGACTAGCTCAGAGACCCAGTACTTC.

This clonotype came up many times. V is TRBV6-5 and J is TRBJ2-3; 12 nucleotides align to TRBD2. CDR3 length equals 17 residues. In germline, CDR1 is MNHEY, CDR2 SVGAGI. V was pared by 0 bases and J by 4 bases, with 5 bases of the junction left unmatched. In nucleotides, the CDR3 is TGTGCCAGCAGTTACTCGATGACTAGCGGGAGCGCAGATACGCAGTATTTT. It specifies CASSYSMTSGSADTQYF.

This clonotype is medium-sized (0.01 to 0.1%) in the sample. This chain uses TRBV10-3 with TRBJ2-5; D may be TRBD1 (5 bases). V was pared by 8 bases and J by 4 bases, with 8 bases between. This CDR3 has 11 residues. Germline V gene data show CDR1 as ENHRY and CDR2 as SYGVKD. The CDR3 region is CAILRGETQYF. The CDR3 region has the DNA TGTGCCATCTTAAGGGGAGAGACCCAGTACTTC.

This chain joins TRBV4-2 and TRBJ2-7, with D perhaps TRBD1 (6 bases). Germline assignment: CDR1 LGHNA and CDR2 YNFKEQ. The CDR3 has 15 amino acids. Between the trimmed V and J ends, which lost 0 bases and 2 bases, there was a span of 11 bases. CDR3 protein: CASSQDSGQTYEQYF. The CDR3 DNA is TGTGCCAGCAGCCAAGATTCAGGACAGACCTACGAGCAGTACTTC.

Ten or more counts support this clonotype. The chain links TRBV28 to TRBJ2-5; 10 bases are a match to TRBD2. This CDR3 contains 15 residues. The germline V gene has CDR1 MDHEN and CDR2 SYDVKM. With V trimmed by 4 bases and J by 5 bases, 7 bases remained unmatched. The CDR3, as DNA: TGTGCCAGCAGTTCTAGCGGGAGCAATGAGGAGACCCAGTACTTC. This gives the protein CASSSSGSNEETQYF.

By share, this clonotype ranks as medium-sized. The chain employs TRBV13 and TRBJ2-7; D gene ambiguous. Trimming left V 5 bases short and J 6 bases short, with 17 bases between. CDR3 length: 14 residues. Germline V gene sequence: CDR1 PRHDT, CDR2 FYEKMQ (reference sequence). CDR3 amino acids: CASSRLGAWGEQYF. For the CDR3, the DNA is TGTGCCAGCAGCCGCCTCGGAGCCTGGGGCGAGCAGTACTTC.

This clonotype was seen repeatedly, ten times or more. The chain joins TRBV9 to TRBJ1-2; D call uncertain. Germline CDR1 reads SGDLS; CDR2 reads YYNGEE. There are 13 residues in the CDR3. V shed 0 bases and J shed 6 bases, with 9 bases lying between them. CDR3 in DNA: TGTGCCAGCAGCGTAGGTTCTGGCCATGGCTACACCTTC. This encodes CASSVGSGHGYTF.

This clonotype is classed as medium-sized. The gene calls are TRBV7-2 and TRBJ1-2, with TRBD1 matching 7 bases. The germline gives CDR1 SGHTA, CDR2 FQGNSA. V dropped 2 bases and J dropped 3; count of bases not matched to a gene: 12. The CDR3 spans 17 residues. The CDR3 nucleotides read TGTGCCAGCAGCTTAAGCGCAGGGGGTTATCCCCACTATGGCTACACCTTC. The encoded protein is CASSLSAGGYPHYGYTF.

This clonotype was found many times. The chain employs TRBV3-1 and TRBJ2-5; D gene unclear. Germline V gene sequence: CDR1 LGHDT, CDR2 YNNKEL (reference sequence). The CDR3 is 11 amino acids. Trimming removed 3 bases at V and 5 bases at J, with 4 bases between. The CDR3, as DNA: TGTGCCAGCAGCCAGGGCGAGACCCAGTACTTC. Translating gives CASSQGETQYF.

This clonotype is labeled medium-sized. This sequence joins TRBV29-1 and TRBJ2-5, with 8 positions matching TRBD2. The CDR3 is made up of 11 amino acids. CDR1 SQVTM and CDR2 ANQGSEA come from the germline V gene. Trimming at V came to 6 bases and at J to 5 bases, leaving 2 bases not matched to a gene. The CDR3 DNA reads TGCAGCGTCGGGGGGGAGGAGACCCAGTACTTC. Amino acid sequence: CSVGGEETQYF.

This clonotype came up many times. This chain joins TRBV28 and TRBJ1-3; no definite D call. Per the germline V gene, CDR1 is MDHEN and CDR2 is SYDVKM. Trimming pared 8 bases from V and 2 bases from J, leaving 10 bases between. CDR3 size: 13 residues. The CDR3 spells CASGRPTGNTIYF. The CDR3 nucleotides are TGTGCCAGCGGGCGGCCAACTGGAAACACCATATATTTT.

The sample holds a few counts of this clonotype. The rearrangement joins TRBV30 to TRBJ2-3, with D tentatively TRBD2 (5 bases). The V and J ends lost 2 bases and 6 bases respectively, with 18 bases between them. Germline CDR1 is GTSNPN and CDR2 is SVGIG (reference sequence). This CDR3 has 15 residues. CDR3 region: CAWSRGSFSGDTQYF. The CDR3 DNA is TGTGCCTGGAGTCGGGGTTCATTCTCGGGGGATACGCAGTATTTT.

The sample holds many counts of this clonotype. The genes are TRBV11-2 and TRBJ1-4, with D uncertain. There are 14 residues in the CDR3. V lost 3 bases and J lost 4, with 9 bases in between. Germline assignment: CDR1 SGHAT and CDR2 FQNNGV. CDR3 coding DNA: TGTGCCAGCAGCTTTACACAGCTTAATGAAAAACTGTTTTTT. Amino acids: CASSFTQLNEKLFF.

The chain has TRBV7-9 and TRBJ2-3; TRBD2 matches at 8 bases. CDR3 length: 15 amino acids. J lost 6 bases, V lost 5 bases, and 10 bases had no gene match. Germline V gives CDR1 SEHNR, CDR2 FQNEAQ (reference sequence). CDR3 region: CASSVEGGGLDTQYF. CDR3 nucleotides: TGTGCCAGCAGCGTAGAAGGCGGGGGGCTGGATACGCAGTATTTT.

A few counts support this clonotype. V gene TRBV14 combines with J gene TRBJ2-5; D ambiguous. Germline assignment: CDR1 SGHDN and CDR2 FVKESK. The CDR3 consists of 12 residues. V was cut by 0 bases and J by 6 bases, with 5 bases left in between. CDR3 amino acids: CASSQERQTQYF. The CDR3 DNA sequence: TGTGCCAGCAGCCAAGAACGACAGACCCAGTACTTC.

This clonotype was picked up many times. The junction departs from the called germline gene at one end, perhaps through a read error. The chain combines TRBV6-5 with TRBJ2-3, with 7 bases that match TRBD1. This CDR3 comprises 15 residues. Germline lookup yields CDR1 MNHEY and CDR2 SVGAGI. CDR3 coding DNA: TGTGCCAGCGGCCAGGACAGGATACACACAGATACGCGGTATTTT. This gives the protein CASGQDRIHTDTRYF.

This clonotype has a count of ten or more. The CDR3 DNA is TGCAGCGTTGAGACAAATAACAATGAGCAGTTCTTC. Translated, it gives CSVETNNNEQFF. This chain links TRBV29-1 with TRBJ2-1; D gene uncertain. Trimming pared 3 bases from V and 5 bases from J, leaving 8 bases between. CDR1 is SQVTM and CDR2 is ANQGSEA in the germline V gene. This CDR3 contains 12 residues.

By sample share, this clonotype is medium-sized. This sequence joins TRBV4-1 and TRBJ2-7, with 10 bases aligning to TRBD1. There are 14 residues in the CDR3. The V gene's germline CDR1 is MGHRA and CDR2 YSYEKL. V shed 2 bases and J 7 bases; nucleotides not matched to a gene: 5. As DNA, the CDR3 is TGCGCCAGCAGCCAACCGGACAGGGGGGGAGAGCAGTACTTC. Amino acids: CASSQPDRGGEQYF.

The sample holds many counts of this clonotype. The rearrangement uses TRBV9 and TRBJ1-2; a possible D gene is TRBD1 (6 bases). Germline V gives CDR1 SGDLS, CDR2 YYNGEE. Trimming pared 4 bases from V and 2 bases from J, leaving 18 bases between. The CDR3 contains 16 residues. CDR3 amino acids: CASSYSVGAQNYGYTF. The CDR3 coding sequence is TGTGCCAGCAGCTACTCCGTGGGGGCGCAGAACTATGGCTACACCTTC.

This clonotype was counted at least ten times. The junction shows a germline mismatch at one end, possibly a read error. The chain joins TRBV28 to TRBJ2-7; 12 nucleotides line up with TRBD2. The CDR3 totals 12 residues. CDR1 is MDHEN, CDR2 SYDVKM, per germline. CDR3 DNA sequence: TGTGCCAGCAGTTTGACTAGCGGGAGATCGTCCTTC. It translates to CASSLTSGRSSF.

This chain uses TRBV2 with TRBJ1-1; 7 bases align to TRBD1. The CDR3 has 15 residues. The J segment lost 1 base and the V segment lost 6 bases, leaving 8 bases of the junction unmatched. CDR1 and CDR2 (germline): SNHLY, FYNNEI. The CDR3 here is CASSLSGTANTEAFF. CDR3 bases: TGTGCCAGCAGCCTCTCCGGGACAGCGAACACTGAAGCTTTCTTT. Full variable domain (rest looked up from reference TRBV2 and TRBJ1-1): EPEVTQTPSHQVTQMGQEVILRCVPISNHLYFYWYRQILGQKVEFLVSFYNNEISEKSEIFDDQFSVERPDGSNFTLKIRSTKLEDSAMYFCASSLSGTANTEAFFGQGTRLTVV.

The rearrangement joins TRBV24-1 to TRBJ2-3; 9 positions agree with TRBD2. The CDR3 has 16 residues. Germline lookup yields CDR1 KGHDR and CDR2 SFDVKD. V was clipped by 5 bases and J by 1 base; unmatched bases: 6. For the CDR3, the DNA is TGTGCCACCAGTGTGACGACTAGCGGAGGCACAGATACGCAGTATTTT. Translated, it gives CATSVTTSGGTDTQYF.

At least ten counts were recorded for this clonotype. The chain recombines TRBV6-1 with TRBJ2-7; 7 nucleotides line up with TRBD2. There are 14 residues in the CDR3. CDR1 and CDR2 (germline): MNHNS, SASEGT. J gave up 4 bases and V 1 base, and 4 bases lay outside the gene matches. Here the CDR3 DNA reads TGTGCCAGCAGTGAAGGCGGGAGAGGATACGAGCAGTACTTC. As protein: CASSEGGRGYEQYF.